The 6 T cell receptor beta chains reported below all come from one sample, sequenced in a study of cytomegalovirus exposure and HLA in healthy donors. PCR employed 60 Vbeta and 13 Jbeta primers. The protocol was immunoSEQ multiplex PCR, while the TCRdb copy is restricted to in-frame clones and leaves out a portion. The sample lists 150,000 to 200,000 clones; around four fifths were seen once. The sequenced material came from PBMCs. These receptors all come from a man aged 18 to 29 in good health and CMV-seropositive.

Written as DNA, the CDR3 is TGTGCCAGCAACAACCGGGAGTTCACGTATTTT. Its protein product is CASNNREFTYF. The V and J genes are TRBV6-6 and TRBJ2-3; D is possibly TRBD2 (6 bases). CDR1 is MNHNY, CDR2 SVGAGI, per germline (reference sequence). V lost 7 bases and J lost 14, with 16 bases in between. The CDR3 has 11 amino acids.

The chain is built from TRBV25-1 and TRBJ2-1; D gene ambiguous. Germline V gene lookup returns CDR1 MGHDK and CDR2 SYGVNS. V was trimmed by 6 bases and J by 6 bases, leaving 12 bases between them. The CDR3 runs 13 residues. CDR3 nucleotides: TGTGCCAGCAGGGAGACTGGAATCAATGAGCAGTTCTTC. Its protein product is CASRETGINEQFF.

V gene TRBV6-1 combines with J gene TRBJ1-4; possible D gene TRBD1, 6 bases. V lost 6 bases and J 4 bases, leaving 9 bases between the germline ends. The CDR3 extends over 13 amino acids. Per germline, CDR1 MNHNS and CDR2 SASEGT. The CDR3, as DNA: TGTGCCAGCAGAACAGGGTATAATGAAAAACTGTTTTTT. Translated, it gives CASRTGYNEKLFF.

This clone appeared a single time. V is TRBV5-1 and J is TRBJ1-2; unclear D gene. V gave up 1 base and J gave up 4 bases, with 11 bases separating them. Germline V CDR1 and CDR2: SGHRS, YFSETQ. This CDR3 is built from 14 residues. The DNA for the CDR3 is TGCGCCAGCAGCTTGAATGCCCTAGGCTATGGCTACACCTTC. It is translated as CASSLNALGYGYTF.

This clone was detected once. CDR3 residues: CASSLGAGTGRETQYF. The CDR3 bases are TGTGCCAGCAGCTTAGGGGCCGGGACAGGGAGAGAGACCCAGTACTTC. The chain carries TRBV7-8 and TRBJ2-5, with 9 bases fitting TRBD1. Unmatched junction bases numbered 7, after V lost 1 base and J lost 4 bases. Germline CDR1 and CDR2: SGHVS and FQNEAQ. The CDR3 has 16 residues.

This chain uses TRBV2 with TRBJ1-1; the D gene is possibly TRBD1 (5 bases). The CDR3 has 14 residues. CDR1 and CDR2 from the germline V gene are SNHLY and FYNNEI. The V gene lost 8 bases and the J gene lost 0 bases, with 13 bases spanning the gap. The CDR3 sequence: CASAGWMVNTEAFF. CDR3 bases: TGTGCCAGCGCAGGGTGGATGGTGAACACTGAAGCTTTCTTT.